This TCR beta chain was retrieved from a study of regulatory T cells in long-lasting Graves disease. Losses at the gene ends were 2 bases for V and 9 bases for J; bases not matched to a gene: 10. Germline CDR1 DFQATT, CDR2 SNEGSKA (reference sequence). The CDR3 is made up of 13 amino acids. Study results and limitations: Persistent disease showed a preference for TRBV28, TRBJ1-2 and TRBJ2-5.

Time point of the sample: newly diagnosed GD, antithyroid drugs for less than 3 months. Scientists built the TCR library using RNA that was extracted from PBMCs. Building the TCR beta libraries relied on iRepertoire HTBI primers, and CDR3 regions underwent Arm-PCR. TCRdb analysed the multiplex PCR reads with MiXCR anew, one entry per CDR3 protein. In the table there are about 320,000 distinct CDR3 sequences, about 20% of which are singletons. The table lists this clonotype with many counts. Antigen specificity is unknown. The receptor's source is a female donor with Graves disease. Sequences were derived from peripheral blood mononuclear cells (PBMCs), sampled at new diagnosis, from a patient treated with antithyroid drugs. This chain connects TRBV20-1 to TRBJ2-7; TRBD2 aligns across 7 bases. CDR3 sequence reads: CSARPLGGTGQYF. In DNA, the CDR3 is TGCAGTGCTAGACCCCTCGGGGGGACGGGGCAGTACTTC.